This TCR beta chain was recorded in a study of PD-L1 blockade in urothelial cancer. At the level of the study: Blood analysis was done at 3 weeks (second dose) and 6 weeks after treatment began. Counts from blood samples showed a median of roughly 140,000 T cells.

TCRdb's table, derived via immunoSEQ multiplex PCR, lists solely in-frame clones and lacks some. Of 60,000 to 70,000 clones in the sample, 81% were seen once. Time point: pretreatment peripheral blood. Germline V gene data show CDR1 as SEHNR and CDR2 as FQNEAQ (reference sequence). V was clipped by 6 bases and J by 9 bases; unmatched bases: 8. The CDR3 length is 13 residues. This clone is a singleton in its sample. The specimen was PBMCs, collected around atezolizumab (anti-PD-L1) treatment. The chain is built from TRBV7-9 and TRBJ2-1; 7 nucleotides agree with TRBD2. The clonotype was recovered from a man between 70 and 80 years old with urothelial cancer. CDR3 sequence reads: CASRVTSVGEQFF. The CDR3 DNA reads TGTGCCAGCAGGGTTACTAGCGTAGGTGAGCAGTTCTTC.